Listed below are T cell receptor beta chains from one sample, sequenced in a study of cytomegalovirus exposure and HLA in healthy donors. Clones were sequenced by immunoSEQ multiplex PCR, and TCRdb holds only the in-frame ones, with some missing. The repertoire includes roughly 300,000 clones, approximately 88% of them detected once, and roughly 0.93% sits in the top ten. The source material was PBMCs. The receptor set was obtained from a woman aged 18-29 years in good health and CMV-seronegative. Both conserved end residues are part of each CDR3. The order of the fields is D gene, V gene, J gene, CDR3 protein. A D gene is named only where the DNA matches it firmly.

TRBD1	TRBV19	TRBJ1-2	CASSPGQFNYGYTF
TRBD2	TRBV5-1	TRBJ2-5	CASSQGTSGVGETQYF
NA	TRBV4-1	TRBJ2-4	CASSQESGALNIQYF
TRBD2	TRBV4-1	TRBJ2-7	CASSQGVLAGAITYEQYF
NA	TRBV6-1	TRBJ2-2	CATILGPGELFF
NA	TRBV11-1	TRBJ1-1	CASSLESRAGTEAFF
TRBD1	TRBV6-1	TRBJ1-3	CASSEQTGGRNTIYF
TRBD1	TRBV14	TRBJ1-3	CASSQGSQGQTNSGNTIYF
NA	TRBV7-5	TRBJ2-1	CVRRPNYPTDRGSYNEQFF
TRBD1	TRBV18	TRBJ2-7	CASSSSQGVSYEQYF
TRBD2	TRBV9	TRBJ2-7	CASSPNPSGTYEQYF
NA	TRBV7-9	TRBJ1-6	CASSRREPLGSPLHF
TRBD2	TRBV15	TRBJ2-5	CATSRVFRLAGPQETQYF
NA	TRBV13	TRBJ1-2	CASSFRDTAGGTF
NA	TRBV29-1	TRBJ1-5	CSVATGDQPQHF
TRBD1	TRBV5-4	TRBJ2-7	CASSYGETGVYEQYF
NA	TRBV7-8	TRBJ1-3	CASSLVRGNTIYF
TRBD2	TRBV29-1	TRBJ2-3	CSVQRGYTDTQYF
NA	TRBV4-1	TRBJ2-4	CASSPDRFGLVQYF
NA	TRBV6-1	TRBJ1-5	CASGQNQPQHF
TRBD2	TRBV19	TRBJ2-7	CASSADRGLAGVYEQYF
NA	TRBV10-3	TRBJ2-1	CAISELRERSNEQFF
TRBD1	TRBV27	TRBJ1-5	CASSPYSGTGGVPQHF
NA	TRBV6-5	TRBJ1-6	CASSRVGGDNSPLHF
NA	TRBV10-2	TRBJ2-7	CASHTRVTGVPYEQYF
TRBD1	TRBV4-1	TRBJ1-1	CASSTRQGMNTEAFF
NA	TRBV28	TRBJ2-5	CASRKQGGETQYF
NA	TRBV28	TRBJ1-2	CASCDRRYGYTF